One and the same sample provided the 20 T cell receptor beta chains below, sequenced in a study of T cell repertoires in cytomegalovirus infection. TCRdb reprocessed the reads with MiXCR, giving one entry per CDR3 protein. The table lists around 300,000 distinct CDR3 sequences, 9% to 9.5% of them singletons. Specimen: PBMCs. These receptors were collected from a human donor in good health (CMV status not recorded). Some clones in this sample may be carry-over from other donors' samples.

This clonotype was recorded many times. The rearrangement uses TRBV7-6 and TRBJ1-4; D gene ambiguous. With 5 bases removed from V and 0 bases from J, the gap between germline ends came to 7 bases. The CDR3 totals 14 residues. Germline V gives CDR1 SGHVS, CDR2 FNYEAQ. The CDR3 protein is CASSLQPTNEKLFF. CDR3 DNA: TGTGCCAGCAGCCTCCAGCCAACTAATGAAAAACTGTTTTTT.

Here the CDR3 DNA reads TGTGCCAGCAGCCTACTTACGGCGGGCACCGGGGAGCTGTTTTTT. Protein sequence: CASSLLTAGTGELFF. The V call is TRBV7-2, the J call TRBJ2-2, with D possibly being TRBD2 (5 bases). V lost 5 bases and J lost 4, with 14 bases in between. This CDR3 is 15 amino acids long. Per germline, CDR1 SGHTA and CDR2 FQGNSA.

This clonotype was seen many times. The CDR3 nucleotides are TGTGCCAGCAGCTTAGCAGGGGGCGAGAATGAAAAACTGTTTTTT. Encoded protein: CASSLAGGENEKLFF. This chain uses TRBV7-9 with TRBJ1-4; TRBD1 aligns across 7 bases. CDR1 is SEHNR, CDR2 FQNEAQ, per germline (reference sequence). The CDR3 totals 15 residues. Losses at the gene ends were 0 bases for V and 5 bases for J; bases not matched to a gene: 3.

A word on this clonotype: Relative to the germline gene, one junction end is altered; a read error may explain this. CDR3 sequence: CASSLSGDYNEQFF. CDR3 DNA: TGTGCCAGCAGCTTAAGTGGGGACTACAATGAGCAGTTCTTC. The V and J genes are TRBV5-3 and TRBJ2-1; D uncertain. TRBV5-3 is an ORF for which the function is uncertain. The CDR3 is made up of 14 amino acids.

This clonotype was seen at least ten times. V usage is TRBV7-2 and J usage is TRBJ2-7, with 7 bases identical to TRBD2. J gave up 3 bases and V 1 base, and 6 bases lay outside the gene matches. The germline gives CDR1 SGHTA, CDR2 FQGNSA. The CDR3 has 15 amino acids. The CDR3 bases are TGTGCCAGCAGCTTAGGCGTGGGGGGGGGCTACGAGCAGTACTTC. It yields the protein CASSLGVGGGYEQYF.

The chain's CDR3 is CASSPPGVRRDTQYF. For the CDR3, the DNA is TGTGCCAGCAGCCCCCCCGGGGTCAGGAGAGATACGCAGTATTTT. The rearrangement uses TRBV7-2 and TRBJ2-3; a weak D match, TRBD2 (5 bases). The V end lost 5 bases, the J end lost 5 bases, and 17 bases lay between the germline ends. Germline CDR1 SGHTA, CDR2 FQGNSA. This CDR3 is built from 15 residues.

The rearrangement uses TRBV20-1 and TRBJ2-6, with 9 bases aligning to TRBD1. V shed 4 bases and J 4 bases; nucleotides not matched to a gene: 5. Per germline, CDR1 DFQATT and CDR2 SNEGSKA (reference sequence). The CDR3 is 15 residues long. The CDR3 sequence: CSANHRGQGANVLTF. Here the CDR3 DNA reads TGCAGTGCTAATCACAGGGGGCAGGGGGCCAACGTCCTGACTTTC.

This clonotype was recorded at least ten times. V and J are TRBV7-2 and TRBJ1-2; D unclear. CDR3 size: 13 residues. CDR1 SGHTA and CDR2 FQGNSA come from the germline V gene. V gave up 5 bases and J gave up 1 base, with 8 bases separating them. CDR3 sequence reads: CASSPDYNYGYTF. The CDR3 nucleotides read TGTGCCAGCAGCCCGGATTATAACTATGGCTACACCTTC.

This rearrangement joins TRBV12-3 or TRBV12-4 to TRBJ1-2; no firm D call. V was pared by 3 bases and J by 0 bases, with 8 bases between. The CDR3 totals 14 residues. The CDR3 DNA follows: TGTGCCAGCAGTTTTACAGAGGCTAACTATGGCTACACCTTC. Its protein is CASSFTEANYGYTF.

This clonotype has just a few counts. The rearrangement uses TRBV12-3 or TRBV12-4 and TRBJ2-2; a weak D match, TRBD2 (5 bases). This CDR3 has 14 residues. Trimming took 3 bases from V and 6 from J, leaving 11 bases between them. In DNA, the CDR3 is TGTGCCAGCAGTTTCGGGGAAATGGCCGGGGAGCTGTTTTTT. Its protein product is CASSFGEMAGELFF.

The sample holds many counts of this clonotype. V usage is TRBV15 and J usage is TRBJ2-4; tentatively, D is TRBD1 (6 bases). The germline V gene has CDR1 LNHNV and CDR2 YYDKDF (reference sequence). The CDR3 extends over 16 amino acids. Trimming removed 5 bases from V and 0 bases from J, with 14 bases in between. The CDR3 is CATSGWDTLAKNIQYF. For the CDR3, the DNA is TGTGCCACCAGCGGATGGGACACCTTAGCCAAAAACATTCAGTACTTC.

The table lists this clonotype with many counts. The CDR3 loop is CASSTEGRGDTQYF. CDR3 sequence (DNA): TGTGCCAGCAGCACCGAAGGACGCGGTGATACGCAGTATTTT. This chain uses TRBV7-6 with TRBJ2-3; D gene ambiguous. Deletions cut 5 bases from V and 6 bases from J, with 15 bases between. Germline CDR1 reads SGHVS; CDR2 reads FNYEAQ. CDR3 length equals 14 residues.

This clonotype was observed many times. The CDR3: CASSPRNLGRNQPQHF. CDR3 coding DNA: TGTGCCAGCAGCCCTCGTAATTTAGGGCGCAATCAGCCCCAGCATTTT. The chain carries TRBV7-2 and TRBJ1-5; D unclear. CDR1 SGHTA and CDR2 FQGNSA come from the germline V gene. V lost 5 bases, J lost 2 bases, and 16 bases lay in between. CDR3 length equals 16 residues.

This clonotype was observed a handful of times. This sequence joins TRBV28 and TRBJ2-1, with D tentatively TRBD1 (8 bases). V gave up 5 bases and J gave up 15 bases, with 23 bases separating them. The CDR3 runs to 14 residues. Germline CDR1 is MDHEN and CDR2 is SYDVKM. The CDR3 protein is CASSPSGQGGRRFF. In DNA form, the CDR3 reads TGTGCCAGCAGTCCCTCAGGACAGGGAGGGCGTAGGTTCTTC.

The V and J genes are TRBV24-1 and TRBJ2-2; TRBD1 is a possible D gene (5 bases). This CDR3 contains 17 residues. The germline gives CDR1 KGHDR, CDR2 SFDVKD. Deletions cut 5 bases from V and 5 bases from J, with 20 bases between. DNA of the CDR3: TGTGCCACCAGTGCCCCTGGCTGGGCAGGGCGAACCGGGGAGCTGTTTTTT. This translates into CATSAPGWAGRTGELFF.

This clonotype was observed many times. The J gene is TRBJ2-7, the V gene TRBV7-2, with D possibly being TRBD1 (6 bases). The germline CDR1 and CDR2 sequences are SGHTA and FQGNSA. V shed 5 bases and J shed 0 bases, with 11 bases lying between them. The length of the CDR3 is 14 residues. The CDR3 is CASSLGTHSYEQYF. For the CDR3, the DNA is TGTGCCAGCAGCCTCGGGACACACTCCTACGAGCAGTACTTC. The whole variable domain, filled in from reference TRBV7-2 and TRBJ2-7, reads GAGVSQSPSNKVTEKGKDVELRCDPISGHTALYWYRQSLGQGLEFLIYFQGNSAPDKSGLPSDRFSAERTGGSVSTLTIQRTQQEDSAVYLCASSLGTHSYEQYFGPGTRLTVT.

There are many counts of this clonotype. V and J are TRBV28 and TRBJ2-2; a possible D gene is TRBD2 (5 bases). The V end was cut by 2 bases, the J end by 4 bases, with 14 bases between. Germline V gene data show CDR1 as MDHEN and CDR2 as SYDVKM. This CDR3 is built from 16 residues. The CDR3 DNA is TGTGCCAGCAGTTTAAGCGTTGGGAGCGGCACCGGGGAGCTGTTTTTT. Translated: CASSLSVGSGTGELFF.

This clonotype has ten or more counts. The genes are TRBV28 and TRBJ2-1; a possible D gene is TRBD2 (6 bases). The V end lost 3 bases, the J end lost 0 bases, and 12 bases lay between the germline ends. This CDR3 is 16 amino acids long. CDR1 is MDHEN and CDR2 is SYDVKM in the germline V gene. CDR3 residues: CASSFPAGSSYNEQFF. For the CDR3, the DNA is TGTGCCAGCAGTTTTCCCGCGGGGAGCTCCTACAATGAGCAGTTCTTC.

This clonotype was seen ten or more times. This chain links TRBV7-2 with TRBJ1-3; a possible D gene is TRBD1 (6 bases). Germline lookup yields CDR1 SGHTA and CDR2 FQGNSA. CDR3 length: 14 amino acids. V lost 2 bases to trimming and J lost 3 bases, with 8 bases between them. The CDR3 spells CASSLPGVGNTIYF. The CDR3 DNA is TGTGCCAGCAGCTTACCAGGGGTTGGAAACACCATATATTTT.

This clonotype was recorded a few times. This sequence joins TRBV19 and TRBJ2-2; 9 bases agree with TRBD2. After removal of 4 bases from V and 0 bases from J, the junction contained 0 bases not matched to a gene. The germline V gene has CDR1 LNHDA and CDR2 SQIVND (reference sequence). The CDR3 extends over 15 amino acids. CDR3: CASSKRGANTGELFF. CDR3 sequence (DNA): TGTGCCAGTAGTAAGCGGGGGGCGAACACCGGGGAGCTGTTTTTT.